The TCR beta chain under discussion was sequenced for a study of spatial heterogeneity in lung cancer (dated by TCRdb to the late 2010s). With respect to the entire study: More beta-chain than alpha-chain transcripts were consistently detected, likely reflecting higher beta-chain transcript abundance. TCR alpha and beta repertoires were quantitatively compared across multiple tumor regions, matched nontumor lung and blood in non-small cell lung cancer. At surgery, both alpha and beta chains were TCR-sequenced in roughly 230 tumor regions, fewer than 80 matched nontumor lung samples and some 58 PBMC samples. TCR repertoire features were related to nonsynonymous mutation counts determined by whole-exome sequencing of tumor tissue. In the raw uncorrected reads, each unique combination of TCR and UMI appeared more than ten times on average. Overall results and qualifications from the work: Additional single-cell paired TCR alpha and beta sequencing was considered necessary to confirm, at a functional level, the hypothesis that regional TCRs recognize regional mutations. Ubiquitous expanded tumor TCRs were detected in blood more often at tumor resection than at routine follow-up.

The germline V gene (reference sequence) specifies DFQATT as CDR1 and SNEGSKA as CDR2. The CDR3 spans 15 residues, from the cysteine through the phenylalanine. Only the CDR3 portion is preserved as DNA: 45 bases, with reading frame beginning at the first base. V was cut back by 0 bases and J by 4 bases, leaving a gap of 12 bases between them. Points on this clonotype: Its specific antigen is unknown. Base-call qualities are not available, and no considerably larger clone is one nucleotide away.

Library prep was done by 5' RACE. The instrument given in TCRdb is NextSeq 500. The TCR library protocol attached a unique molecular identifier to each TCR cDNA molecule to allow correction of PCR and sequencing errors. The study's own analysis went as follows. TCR identification, UMI-based error correction and CDR3 extraction were all carried out with Decombinator tools. TCRs above a frequency of 2 per 1,000, corresponding to the top 1% of the tumor frequency distribution, were defined as expanded. Each repertoire was subsampled 100 times to 5,000 TCRs, after which Renyi diversity was computed with the R vegan package. CDR3 similarity networks were constructed using string-kernel similarity of amino acid triplets, with links drawn between CDR3s whose pairwise similarity was above 0.82. TCRdb trimmed public reads at Q25 via fastp, called clones via MiXCR and kept in-frame beta chains. Rows merge per CDR3 protein into single entries with the most common DNA and genes. The V and J calls follow TCRdb's processing rather than the paper's. Within this sample are more than 5,500 distinct CDR3 sequences, with 6.5% to 8.5% of them counted one time only. The biggest ten clones account for 60% to 85% of the sample.

The sample's time point label, decoded: sample taken at primary tumor resection. Samples were obtained from approximately 70 patients with early-stage, untreated non-small cell lung cancer from the lung TRACERx cohort. Without any cell sorting, TCR sequencing was performed on whole RNA extracted either from tumor and nontumor lung tissue or from cryopreserved PBMC samples. Only patients with enough RNA available from two or more tumor regions were chosen for TCR sequencing. The chain couples TRBV20-1 to TRBJ2-2; possibly the D gene is TRBD2, per 5 matching bases. This specimen was PBMCs, taken at surgery. The TCR comes from a male donor with early-stage non-small cell lung cancer. The CDR3 in this case is CSAREEDRGTGELFF. The DNA reads as follows: TGCAGTGCTAGAGAGGAGGATCGGGGCACCGGGGAGCTGTTTTTT.